This TCR beta chain was captured by sequencing in a study of shared clonotypes between healthy human individuals (dated by TCRdb to about 2020). Study-wide context: The cohort comprised a couple of women and a few men aged 18 to 49 years. For each donor, CD4 naive and CD4 memory were each run on three plates, CD8 naive on two plates, and CD8 memory on one plate. Per donor, leukapheresis produced somewhere between about 0.85 and 9.5 billion PBMCs. To estimate repertoire size and how much clonotype sharing occurs between individuals, the study deeply sequenced the blood TCR repertoires of several healthy adults. Libraries were prepared and TCR repertoires were sequenced by different laboratories using diverse techniques, in order to increase sequencing depth and limit assay-specific biases. Summary of the overall study and its limitations: Estimated clonotype richness was generally larger for naive than for memory subsets. The genetic and exposure-history diversity represented was limited by the small number of donors. Approximately 5% of naive CD4, 3.5% of naive CD8, about 2.5% of memory CD4, and 0.4% of memory CD8 clonotypes were shared across several donors. Rarefaction of sorted-subset datasets indicated incomplete sequencing despite the large sequencing depth. Sampling was restricted to blood, and TCR repertoires in tissues likely differ from the TCR repertoires found in blood. Compared with non-shared clonotypes, clonotypes shared by all four sorted-subset donors had higher generation probabilities. Based on pairwise subsampling, the degree of clonotype sharing among donors was expected to be affected by sequencing depth.

From a lookup of the germline V gene (reference sequence), CDR1 and CDR2 are MNHEY and SMNVEV. Its CDR3 holds 20 amino acids, cysteine through phenylalanine. Only CDR3 DNA is held: 60 bases, read in frame from base 1. Here V drops 6 bases and J drops 0 bases, and the junction holds 12 bases not matched to any gene. Concerning this clone itself: Its antigen specificity is not known. Base quality data are lacking; no much larger clone is found one base away.

Healthy HIV-negative adults with no recently reported acute infections or vaccinations were included as donors. Only Caucasian adults living in Nashville, Tennessee, USA were represented among the donors. CD4+ T cells were enriched through magnetic negative selection, after which naive cells were positively selected on CD45RA and the remaining negative fraction served as the memory subset. Blood was obtained by leukapheresis, after which PBMCs were separated by Ficoll-Histopaque density gradient centrifugation and cryopreserved in liquid nitrogen vapor phase. Purity and quantity of every magnetically sorted T cell population were checked by analytical flow cytometry. Genomic DNA was isolated from each sorted fraction and quantified by UV absorbance on a Nanodrop 2000c. TCR CDR3 regions were amplified from genomic DNA by multiplex PCR using the deep immunoSEQ assay. Genomic DNA extracted from each cell subset was distributed evenly over all wells of several immunoSEQ 96-well plates, and each plate served as one replicate. For sorted subsets, around 200 ng genomic DNA, equal to approximately 30,000 T cell genomes, was loaded into each replicate PCR. Purified libraries were quantified with a Qubit 3.0 fluorometer, sized on a Bioanalyzer 2100, and re-quantified with the KAPA Library Quantification kit. Every immunoSEQ 96-well plate was sequenced on a dedicated single-read 150-cycle Illumina NextSeq 550 flow cell. In the authors' own workflow: The immunoSEQ output contained only junctional sequences without quality scores, so filtering could not match that applied to full-length reads. Sequences were annotated with PyIR, a Python wrapper for IgBLAST v1.9, and V/J genes and CDR3 were assigned using IMGT germline references. Reads with weak V/J assignments (E-value above 1e-6), missing CDR3, stop codons, out-of-frame junctions, or ambiguous translated residues were removed. V3J clonotypes were defined by identical inferred V gene, J gene, and CDR3 amino acid sequence. The percentage overlap between two repertoires was calculated by dividing the number of shared unique clonotypes by the size of the smaller repertoire. Repertoire richness was assessed with RTK rarefaction, the Chao1 estimator, and Recon v2.1 estimates of unobserved clonotypes. OLGA was used to compute generation probabilities for all TCRbeta clonotypes that the gDNA method yielded from a few donors. The table was pulled from immuneACCESS by TCRdb, which kept in-frame rearrangements only. Such tables lose some clones; where checked, under half of the loss comes from unresolved V genes, and the rest has no known cause. V and J calls plus clone size are reproduced from that table; the DNA served to infer D and trimming. The sample table holds roughly 2.2 million clones, of which around 93% were seen once. The ten largest clones take up more than 0.35% of the sample.

Sequencing was carried out using naive CD4+ T cells from PBMCs. The cell subset or site label, as the study defines it: CD45RA+ positively selected. The clonotype comes from a man between 18 and 29 years old in good health. Some clones in this sample may be carry-over from other donors' samples. The sequence joins TRBV27 to TRBJ2-6, and TRBD2 aligns with 12 junction nucleotides. The DNA sequence is TGTGCCAGCAGACCGGGACTAGCGGGCGGCAGCCGCTCTGGGGCCAACGTCCTGACTTTC. Translated, it gives CASRPGLAGGSRSGANVLTF.